Many counts were recorded for the clone carrying this T cell receptor (beta chain). Its specificity is not known. Germline values: CDR1 SGHKS, CDR2 YYEKEE (reference sequence). The ends were cut back, 1 base at V and 2 bases at J, with 9 bases in the middle. The CDR3 totals 14 residues. Each TCR transcript was tagged with a 10-nucleotide random UMI during 5'RACE. TCRdb analysed the 5' RACE reads with MiXCR anew, one entry per CDR3 protein. The sample includes roughly 30,000 distinct CDR3 sequences, 5.5% to 7% seen only once; the top ten take roughly 2%. The data are from a study of neurological immune-mediated disorders. Regarding the study as a whole: Subjects shared no identical expanded-clone CDR3 amino acid sequences, suggesting private TCR-beta repertoires in all groups. HTLV-1-associated myelopathy led in TCR clonal expansion, while multiple sclerosis ranked lowest, below healthy controls.

This chain connects TRBV5-5 to TRBJ1-1; D is uncertain. Sequenced input: CD4+ T cells from blood. The sequence came from a woman aged 50 to 60 in good health. The CDR3 bases are TGTGCCAGCAGCTTGCCGCCATCTAACACTGAAGCTTTCTTT. Its protein is CASSLPPSNTEAFF.